A selection of T cell receptor beta chains follows, all from one sample in a study of cytomegalovirus exposure and HLA in healthy donors. This table comes from immunoSEQ multiplex PCR, and its TCRdb copy is limited to in-frame clones, with some not included. The sample shows some 140,000 clones, less than 80% of them seen only once. The specimen sequenced was PBMCs. These receptors all come from a man aged 40-49 years in good health and CMV-seropositive. The CDR3 runs from the conserved cysteine through the conserved F or W. The order of the fields is J gene, clone size, CDR3 length, D gene, V gene, CDR3 protein, CDR3 DNA. D genes are given only for firm matches. Where a row states a size, it is once, few, many or the class of an expanded clone; other rows omit it.

J gene: TRBJ2-7
clone size: .
CDR3 length: 22
D gene: TRBD2
V gene: TRBV4-1
CDR3 protein: CASSPMRVATGVTSGKGYEQYF
CDR3 DNA: TGCGCCAGCAGCCCGATGAGGGTCGCGACAGGGGTGACTAGCGGGAAAGGTTACGAGCAGTACTTC

J gene: TRBJ2-1
clone size: .
CDR3 length: 12
D gene: .
V gene: TRBV15
CDR3 protein: CATSRDLAEQFF
CDR3 DNA: TGTGCCACCAGCAGAGATCTAGCGGAGCAGTTCTTC

J gene: TRBJ1-1
clone size: .
CDR3 length: 14
D gene: TRBD1
V gene: TRBV25-1
CDR3 protein: CASTSDRGPTEAFF
CDR3 DNA: TGTGCCAGCACATCGGACAGGGGGCCCACTGAAGCTTTCTTT

J gene: TRBJ1-1
clone size: .
CDR3 length: 12
D gene: .
V gene: TRBV19
CDR3 protein: CASSMWGAEAFF
CDR3 DNA: TGTGCCAGTAGTATGTGGGGGGCTGAAGCTTTCTTT

J gene: TRBJ1-5
clone size: .
CDR3 length: 13
D gene: .
V gene: TRBV10-3
CDR3 protein: CAIGWDINGPQHF
CDR3 DNA: TGTGCCATCGGATGGGACATCAATGGCCCCCAGCATTTT

J gene: TRBJ2-3
clone size: .
CDR3 length: 17
D gene: .
V gene: TRBV27
CDR3 protein: CASSRLSIAASTDTQYF
CDR3 DNA: TGTGCCAGCAGCCGTCTATCTATAGCGGCTAGCACAGATACGCAGTATTTT

J gene: TRBJ2-3
clone size: .
CDR3 length: 13
D gene: .
V gene: TRBV6-5
CDR3 protein: CASSATQRNPQYF
CDR3 DNA: TGTGCCAGCAGCGCAACCCAGAGGAATCCGCAGTATTTT

J gene: TRBJ2-7
clone size: .
CDR3 length: 15
D gene: TRBD2
V gene: TRBV6-6
CDR3 protein: CASIDWPSGTYEQYF
CDR3 DNA: TGTGCCAGCATCGACTGGCCCAGCGGGACCTACGAGCAGTACTTC

J gene: TRBJ2-7
clone size: few
CDR3 length: 15
D gene: TRBD2
V gene: TRBV5-1
CDR3 protein: CASSLGLAGGYEQYF
CDR3 DNA: TGCGCCAGCAGCCTCGGACTAGCGGGAGGCTACGAGCAGTACTTC

J gene: TRBJ2-7
clone size: few
CDR3 length: 15
D gene: TRBD2
V gene: TRBV5-4
CDR3 protein: CASSPGLAGGGEQYF
CDR3 DNA: TGTGCCAGCAGCCCAGGACTAGCGGGAGGAGGCGAGCAGTACTTC

J gene: TRBJ1-5
clone size: .
CDR3 length: 13
D gene: .
V gene: TRBV30
CDR3 protein: CAWSTQGGQPQHF
CDR3 DNA: TGTGCCTGGAGTACACAGGGCGGTCAGCCCCAGCATTTT

J gene: TRBJ1-1
clone size: .
CDR3 length: 15
D gene: .
V gene: TRBV6-1
CDR3 protein: CASSRGDLMGTEAFF
CDR3 DNA: TGTGCCAGCAGCCGGGGGGACCTGATGGGCACTGAAGCTTTCTTT

J gene: TRBJ2-2
clone size: .
CDR3 length: 18
D gene: TRBD2
V gene: TRBV7-9
CDR3 protein: CATPDPGTSGNNTGELFF
CDR3 DNA: TGTGCCACCCCCGACCCCGGGACTAGCGGGAATAACACCGGGGAGCTGTTTTTT

J gene: TRBJ1-4
clone size: .
CDR3 length: 15
D gene: .
V gene: TRBV27
CDR3 protein: CASSPTGRVGEKLFF
CDR3 DNA: TGTGCCAGCAGCCCAACAGGGAGGGTTGGGGAAAAACTGTTTTTT

J gene: TRBJ2-7
clone size: .
CDR3 length: 14
D gene: TRBD2
V gene: TRBV9
CDR3 protein: CASSVVGRENEQYF
CDR3 DNA: TGTGCCAGCAGCGTAGTGGGGCGGGAGAACGAGCAGTACTTC

J gene: TRBJ1-1
clone size: .
CDR3 length: 16
D gene: .
V gene: TRBV5-1
CDR3 protein: CASSLAIGLMNTEAFF
CDR3 DNA: TGCGCCAGCAGTTTGGCGATCGGGTTAATGAACACTGAAGCTTTCTTT

J gene: TRBJ2-3
clone size: .
CDR3 length: 16
D gene: TRBD1
V gene: TRBV11-2
CDR3 protein: CASSTPQGSGTDTQYF
CDR3 DNA: TGTGCCAGCAGCACCCCACAGGGGAGTGGCACAGATACGCAGTATTTT

J gene: TRBJ2-5
clone size: .
CDR3 length: 14
D gene: .
V gene: TRBV5-5
CDR3 protein: CASSLAGVGETQYF
CDR3 DNA: TGTGCCAGCAGCTTGGCAGGGGTCGGAGAGACCCAGTACTTC

J gene: TRBJ2-3
clone size: few
CDR3 length: 15
D gene: .
V gene: TRBV21-1
CDR3 protein: CASSKEGTSADTQYF
CDR3 DNA: TGTGCCAGCAGCAAAGAGGGAACTAGTGCAGATACGCAGTATTTT

J gene: TRBJ1-2
clone size: few
CDR3 length: 15
D gene: TRBD1
V gene: TRBV27
CDR3 protein: CASSPGTAANYGYTF
CDR3 DNA: TGTGCCAGCAGTCCAGGGACAGCAGCTAACTATGGCTACACCTTC

J gene: TRBJ2-5
clone size: .
CDR3 length: 16
D gene: TRBD1
V gene: TRBV30
CDR3 protein: CAWRATDRGGGETQYF
CDR3 DNA: TGTGCCTGGAGAGCTACGGACAGGGGAGGAGGAGAGACCCAGTACTTC

J gene: TRBJ2-5
clone size: .
CDR3 length: 17
D gene: TRBD2
V gene: TRBV18
CDR3 protein: CASSPLSLLAGVETQYF
CDR3 DNA: TGTGCCAGCTCACCATTAAGCCTACTAGCGGGAGTCGAGACCCAGTACTTC